Presented here are 4 T cell receptor beta chains from one specimen sequenced in a study of identical twins (dated by TCRdb to about 2016). The library was obtained by 5' RACE. TCRdb names Illumina HiSeq 2000 as the instrument used. Using fastp at Q25 and MiXCR, TCRdb reprocessed the public reads and kept productive beta chains. All rows with the same CDR3 protein become a single entry with the most common DNA and genes. The sample yields 550,000 to 800,000 distinct CDR3 sequences; 7.1% were counted once. About 1.5% of the sample rests with the top ten. This same sample was also taken into another study, of yellow fever vaccine responses in identical twins.

Sequences were obtained from PBMCs. The receptors come from a woman aged 18 to 35 in good health.

This clonotype was seen repeatedly, ten times or more. The rearrangement links TRBV5-1 to TRBJ1-1; D may be TRBD1 (5 bases). V lost 0 bases and J lost 0, with 9 bases in between. This CDR3 is built from 15 residues. Germline V gene data show CDR1 as SGHRS and CDR2 as YFSETQ. The CDR3 bases are TGCGCCAGCAGCTTGGAGACGGGGCTGAACACTGAAGCTTTCTTT. It specifies CASSLETGLNTEAFF.

There are a few counts of this clonotype. The chain has TRBV10-2 and TRBJ2-1; D is possibly TRBD1 or TRBD2 (7 bases each). The CDR3 runs to 15 residues. V gave up 10 bases and J gave up 0 bases, with 16 bases separating them. Per the germline V gene, CDR1 is WSHSY and CDR2 is SAAADI. CDR3 region: CATGRGPPSYNEQFF. As DNA, the CDR3 is TGCGCCACTGGGAGGGGGCCCCCCTCCTACAATGAGCAGTTCTTC.

A few counts support this clonotype. The genes are TRBV25-1 and TRBJ2-7, with 10 bases identical to TRBD2. V lost 3 bases to trimming and J lost 2 bases; unmatched junction nucleotides: 4. Germline V gene lookup returns CDR1 MGHDK and CDR2 SYGVNS. The CDR3 extends over 15 amino acids. CDR3 DNA: TGTGCCAGCAGTGATTTTAGCGGGGGGACCTACGAGCAGTACGTC. It codes for CASSDFSGGTYEQYV.

In this sample, this clonotype turned up many times. The chain carries TRBV7-7 and TRBJ2-2; 7 bases agree with TRBD1. This CDR3 has 14 amino acids. Germline V gene data show CDR1 as SSHAT and CDR2 as FNYEAQ (reference sequence). J lost 4 bases, V lost 6 bases, and 5 bases had no gene match. The CDR3 region is CASRLRQGTGELFF. Written as DNA, the CDR3 is TGTGCCAGCAGACTAAGACAGGGCACCGGGGAGCTGTTTTTT.